The clone carrying this T cell receptor (beta chain) came up many times. A library of TCRbeta sequences, prepared with unique molecular identifiers, was generated. TCRdb fed the PCR reads into MiXCR, producing one record per CDR3 protein. The table includes 250,000 to 350,000 distinct CDR3 sequences, 9.5% to 10% detected once. These data are taken from a study of T-cell reconstitution after alpha-beta-depleted transplantation in children. CDR3 length: 11 amino acids. Trimming removed 1 base from V and 6 bases from J, with 5 bases in between. Germline loops: CDR1 DFQATT, CDR2 SNEGSKA (reference sequence).

V gene TRBV20-1 combines with J gene TRBJ2-3, with D hard to call. The TCR was taken from a human donor who donated a stem cell graft to a child with SCID. This specimen was PBMCs from the stem cell graft donor, taken from the stem cell graft. CDR3 residues: CSARVGDTQYF. The CDR3 region has the DNA TGCAGTGCTAGAGTGGGGGATACGCAGTATTTT.